The clone carrying this TCR beta chain has at least ten counts. Antigen unknown. These data belong to a study of T-cell reconstitution after alpha-beta-depleted transplantation in children. Findings and caveats of the study: About two months after transplant, alpha-beta T cells reportedly came from several hundred expanded graft clones. The main origin of T-cell counts and diversity one year after transplant was newly produced T cells.

CDR1 is MNHNS and CDR2 is SASEGT in the germline V gene. V lost 5 bases and J lost 2; bases outside the gene matches: 6. The CDR3 is made up of 15 amino acids. The TCRbeta library was prepared with unique molecular identifiers. Via MiXCR, TCRdb re-called the PCR reads, giving one row per CDR3 protein. The sample records some 200,000 distinct CDR3 sequences, approximately 11% being singletons. This chain connects TRBV6-1 to TRBJ2-7, with 10 bases lining up with TRBD2. The sample was PBMCs, taken before TCRalphabeta/CD19-depleted stem cell transplant. This receptor was identified in a child younger than two with acute myeloid leukemia, due to receive a stem cell transplant. This chain's CDR3 is CASSTLAGAAYEQYF. The CDR3 nucleotides are TGTGCCAGCAGTACCCTAGCGGGAGCTGCCTACGAGCAGTACTTC.